This T cell receptor (beta chain) appears in the sequencing data of a study of T cells after somatic rescue of genetic block. Data came from immunoSEQ multiplex PCR; TCRdb stores just in-frame clones and leaves some out. The sample yields fewer than 150,000 clones, 85% to 95% seen once. With 1 base removed from V and 8 bases from J, the gap between germline ends came to 11 bases. CDR1 SGHDT and CDR2 YYEEEE come from the germline V gene. CDR3 length: 13 amino acids. Sequenced: peripheral blood mononuclear cells (PBMCs). The rearrangement links TRBV5-6 to TRBJ2-3; D gene ambiguous. The receptor's source is a woman under 30. The DNA of the CDR3 is TGTGCCAGCAGCTTGACCCCGCCAGGTACGCAGTATTTT. It is translated as CASSLTPPGTQYF.